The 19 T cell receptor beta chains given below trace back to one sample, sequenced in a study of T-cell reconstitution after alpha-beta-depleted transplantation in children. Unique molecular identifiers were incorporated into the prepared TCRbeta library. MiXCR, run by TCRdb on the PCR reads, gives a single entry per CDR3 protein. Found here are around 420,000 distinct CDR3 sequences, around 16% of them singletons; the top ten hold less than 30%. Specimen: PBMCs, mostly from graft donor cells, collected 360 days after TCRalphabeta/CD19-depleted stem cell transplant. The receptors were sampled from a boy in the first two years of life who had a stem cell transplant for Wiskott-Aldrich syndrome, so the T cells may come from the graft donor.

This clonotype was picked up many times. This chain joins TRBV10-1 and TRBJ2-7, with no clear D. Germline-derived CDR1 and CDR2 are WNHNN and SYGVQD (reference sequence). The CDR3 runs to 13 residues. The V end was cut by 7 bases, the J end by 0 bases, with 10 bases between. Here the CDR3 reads CASMESSSYEQYF. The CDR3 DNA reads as TGCGCCAGCATGGAAAGTAGCTCCTACGAGCAGTACTTC.

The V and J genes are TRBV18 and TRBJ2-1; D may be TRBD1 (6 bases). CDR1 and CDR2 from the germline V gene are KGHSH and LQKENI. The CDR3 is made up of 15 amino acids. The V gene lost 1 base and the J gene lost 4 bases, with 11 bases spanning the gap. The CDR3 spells CASSPLKDSYNEQFF. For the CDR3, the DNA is TGTGCCAGCTCACCACTCAAGGACAGTTACAATGAGCAGTTCTTC.

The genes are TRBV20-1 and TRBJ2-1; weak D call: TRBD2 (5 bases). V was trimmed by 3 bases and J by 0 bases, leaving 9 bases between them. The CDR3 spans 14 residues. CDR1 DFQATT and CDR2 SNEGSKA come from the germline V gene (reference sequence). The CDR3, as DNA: TGCAGTGCTAGTGTTGGGAGCTCCTACAATGAGCAGTTCTTC. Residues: CSASVGSSYNEQFF.

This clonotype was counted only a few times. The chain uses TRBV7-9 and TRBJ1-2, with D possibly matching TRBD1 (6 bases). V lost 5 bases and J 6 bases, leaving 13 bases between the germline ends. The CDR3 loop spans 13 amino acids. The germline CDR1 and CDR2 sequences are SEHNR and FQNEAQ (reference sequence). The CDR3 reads CASSQGQLNGYTF. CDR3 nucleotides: TGTGCCAGCAGCCAGGGGCAACTTAATGGCTACACCTTC.

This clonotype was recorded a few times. As DNA, the CDR3 is TGCGCCAGCAGTGGTCGGTACGAGCAGTACTTC. Its protein is CASSGRYEQYF. This chain uses TRBV10-2 with TRBJ2-7, with D uncertain. The V and J ends lost 4 bases and 4 bases respectively, with 5 bases between them. The CDR3 totals 11 residues. The germline gives CDR1 WSHSY, CDR2 SAAADI.

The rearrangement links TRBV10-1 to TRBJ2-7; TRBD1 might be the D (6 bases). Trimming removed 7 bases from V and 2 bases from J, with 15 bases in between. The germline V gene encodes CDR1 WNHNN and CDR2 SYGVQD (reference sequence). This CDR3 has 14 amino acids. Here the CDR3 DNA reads TGCGCCAGCACACTGGACAGAAAACCCTACGAGCAGTACTTC. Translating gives CASTLDRKPYEQYF.

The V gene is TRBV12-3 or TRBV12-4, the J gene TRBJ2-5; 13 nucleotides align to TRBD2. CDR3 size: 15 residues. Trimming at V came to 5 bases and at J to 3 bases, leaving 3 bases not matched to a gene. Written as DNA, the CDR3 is TGTGCCAGCAGTCGGACTAGCGGGAGTAAAGAGACCCAGTACTTC. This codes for CASSRTSGSKETQYF.

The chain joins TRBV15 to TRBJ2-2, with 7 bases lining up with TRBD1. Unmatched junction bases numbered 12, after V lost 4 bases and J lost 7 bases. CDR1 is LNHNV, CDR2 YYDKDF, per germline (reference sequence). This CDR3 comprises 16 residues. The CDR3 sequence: CATSKHRDRYVGELFF. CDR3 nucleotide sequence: TGTGCCACCAGCAAACACCGGGACAGATACGTCGGGGAGCTGTTTTTT.

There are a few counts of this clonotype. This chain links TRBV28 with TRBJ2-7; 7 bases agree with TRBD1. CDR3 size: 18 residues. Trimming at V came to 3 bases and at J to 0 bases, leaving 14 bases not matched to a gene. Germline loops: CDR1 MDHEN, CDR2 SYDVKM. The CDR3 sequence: CASSFQLYPGQSSYEQYF. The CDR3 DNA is TGTGCCAGCAGTTTTCAGCTATATCCGGGACAGTCCTCCTACGAGCAGTACTTC.

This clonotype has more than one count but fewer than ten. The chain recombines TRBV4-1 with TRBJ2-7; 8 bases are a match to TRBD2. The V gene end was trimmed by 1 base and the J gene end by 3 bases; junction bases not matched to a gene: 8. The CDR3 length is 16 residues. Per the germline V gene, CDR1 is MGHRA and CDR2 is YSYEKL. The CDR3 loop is CASSQGTSLQYYEQYF. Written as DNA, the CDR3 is TGCGCCAGCAGCCAAGGGACTAGCTTACAGTACTACGAGCAGTACTTC.

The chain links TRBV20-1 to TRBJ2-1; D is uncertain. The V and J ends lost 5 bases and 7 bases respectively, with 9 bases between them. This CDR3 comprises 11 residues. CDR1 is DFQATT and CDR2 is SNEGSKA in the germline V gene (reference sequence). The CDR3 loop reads CSALGWNEQFF. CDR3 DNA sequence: TGCAGTGCTCTTGGGTGGAATGAGCAGTTCTTC.

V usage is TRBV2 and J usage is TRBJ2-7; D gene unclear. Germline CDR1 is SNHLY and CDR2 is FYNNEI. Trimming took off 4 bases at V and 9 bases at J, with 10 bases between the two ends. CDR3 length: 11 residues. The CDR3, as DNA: TGTGCCAGCAGTGGATGGGTAGGGCAGTACTTC. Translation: CASSGWVGQYF.

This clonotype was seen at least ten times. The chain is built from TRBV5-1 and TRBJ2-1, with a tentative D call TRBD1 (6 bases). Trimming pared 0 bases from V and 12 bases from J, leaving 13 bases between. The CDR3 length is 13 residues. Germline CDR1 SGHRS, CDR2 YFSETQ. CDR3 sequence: CASSLGQGIGQFF. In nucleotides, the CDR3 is TGCGCCAGCAGCTTGGGGCAGGGGATTGGGCAGTTCTTC.

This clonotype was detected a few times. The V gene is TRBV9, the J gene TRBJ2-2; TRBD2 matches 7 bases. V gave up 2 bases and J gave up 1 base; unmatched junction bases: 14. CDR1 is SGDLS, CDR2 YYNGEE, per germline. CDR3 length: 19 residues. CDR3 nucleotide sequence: TGTGCCAGCAGCGTCCTTCCTACTAGCGCCGGTGGGAACACCGGGGAGCTGTTTTTT. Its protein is CASSVLPTSAGGNTGELFF.

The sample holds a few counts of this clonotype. The CDR3 nucleotides read TGTGCCAGCAGCTTAGAGGCTAGCGGTTACAATGAGCAGTTCTTC. This encodes CASSLEASGYNEQFF. The chain recombines TRBV13 with TRBJ2-1; 7 bases match TRBD2. Per the germline V gene, CDR1 is PRHDT and CDR2 is FYEKMQ (reference sequence). The V segment lost 1 base and the J segment 4 bases; nucleotides outside the gene matches: 4. The CDR3 is 15 amino acids. Full variable domain (remainder filled in from reference TRBV13 and TRBJ2-1): AAGVIQSPRHLIKEKRETATLKCYPIPRHDTVYWYQQGPGQDPQFLISFYEKMQSDKGSIPDRFSAQQFSDYHSELNMSSLELGDSALYFCASSLEASGYNEQFFGPGTRLTVL.

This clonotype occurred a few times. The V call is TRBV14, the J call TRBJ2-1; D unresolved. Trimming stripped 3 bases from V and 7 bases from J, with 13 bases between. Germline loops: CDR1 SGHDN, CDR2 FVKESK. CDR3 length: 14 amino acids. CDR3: CASSHHGQPNEQFF. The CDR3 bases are TGTGCCAGCAGCCATCACGGTCAACCGAATGAGCAGTTCTTC.

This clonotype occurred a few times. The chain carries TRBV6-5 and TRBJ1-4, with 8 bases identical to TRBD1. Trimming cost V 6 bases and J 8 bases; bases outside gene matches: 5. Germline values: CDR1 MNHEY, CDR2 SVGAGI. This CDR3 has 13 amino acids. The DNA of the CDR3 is TGTGCCAGCAGGACGGACAGGGAAGAAAAACTGTTTTTT. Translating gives CASRTDREEKLFF.

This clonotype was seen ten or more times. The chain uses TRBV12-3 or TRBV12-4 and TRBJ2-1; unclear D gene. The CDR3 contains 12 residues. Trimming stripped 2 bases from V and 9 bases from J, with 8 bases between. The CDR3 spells CASSLRQSEQFF. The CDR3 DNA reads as TGTGCCAGCAGTTTAAGGCAAAGTGAGCAGTTCTTC.

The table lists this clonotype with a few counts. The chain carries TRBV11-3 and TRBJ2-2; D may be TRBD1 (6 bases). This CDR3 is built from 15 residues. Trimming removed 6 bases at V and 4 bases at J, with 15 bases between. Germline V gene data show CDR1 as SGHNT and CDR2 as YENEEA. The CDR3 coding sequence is TGTGCCAGCAGACCAGGGGAGTGGGGCACCGGGGAGCTGTTTTTT. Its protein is CASRPGEWGTGELFF.